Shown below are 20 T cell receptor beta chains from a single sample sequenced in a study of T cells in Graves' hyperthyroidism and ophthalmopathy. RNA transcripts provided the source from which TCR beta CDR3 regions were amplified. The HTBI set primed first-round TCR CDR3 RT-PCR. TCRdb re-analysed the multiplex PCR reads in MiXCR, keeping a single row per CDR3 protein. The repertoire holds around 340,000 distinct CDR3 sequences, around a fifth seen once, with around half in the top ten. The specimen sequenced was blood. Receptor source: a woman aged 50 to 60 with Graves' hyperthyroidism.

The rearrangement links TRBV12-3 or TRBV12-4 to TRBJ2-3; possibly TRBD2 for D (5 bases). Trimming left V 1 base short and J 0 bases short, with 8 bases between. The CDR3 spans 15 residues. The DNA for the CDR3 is TGTGCCAGCAGTTTAGAGGGAGCCAGCACAGATACGCAGTATTTT. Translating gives CASSLEGASTDTQYF.

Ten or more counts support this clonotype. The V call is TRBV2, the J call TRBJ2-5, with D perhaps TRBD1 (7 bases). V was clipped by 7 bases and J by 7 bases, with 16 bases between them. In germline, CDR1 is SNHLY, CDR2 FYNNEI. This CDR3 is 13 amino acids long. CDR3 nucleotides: TGTGCCAGCACAGGAGGGGGCGAGGGGACCCAGTACTTC. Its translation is CASTGGGEGTQYF.

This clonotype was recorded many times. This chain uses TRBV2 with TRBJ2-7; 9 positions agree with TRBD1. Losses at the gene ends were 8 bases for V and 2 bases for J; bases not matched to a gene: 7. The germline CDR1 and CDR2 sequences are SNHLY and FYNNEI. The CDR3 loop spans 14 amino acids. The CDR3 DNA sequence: TGTGCCAGCCTCGCCGGGACAGGGACCTACGAGCAGTACTTC. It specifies CASLAGTGTYEQYF.

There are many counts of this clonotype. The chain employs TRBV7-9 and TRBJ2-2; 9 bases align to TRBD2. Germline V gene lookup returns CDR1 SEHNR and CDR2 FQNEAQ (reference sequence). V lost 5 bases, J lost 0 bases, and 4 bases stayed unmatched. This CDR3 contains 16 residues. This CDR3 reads CASSLSGRSNTGELFF. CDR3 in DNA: TGTGCCAGCAGCCTTAGCGGGAGATCGAACACCGGGGAGCTGTTTTTT.

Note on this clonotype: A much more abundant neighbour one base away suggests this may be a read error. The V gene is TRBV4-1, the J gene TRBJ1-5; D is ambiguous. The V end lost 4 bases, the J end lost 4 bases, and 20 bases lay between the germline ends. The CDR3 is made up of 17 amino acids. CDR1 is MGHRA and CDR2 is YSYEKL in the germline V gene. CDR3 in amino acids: CASSLILFPGSNQPQHF. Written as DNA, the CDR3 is TGCGCCAGCAGCCTCATCCTTTTCCCGGGAAGTAATCAGCCCCAGCATTTT.

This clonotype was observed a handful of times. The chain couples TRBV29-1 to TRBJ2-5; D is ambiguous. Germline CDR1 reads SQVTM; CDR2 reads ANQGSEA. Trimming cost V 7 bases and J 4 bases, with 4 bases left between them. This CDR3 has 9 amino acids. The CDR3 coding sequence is TGCAGCGACTCAGAGACCCAGTACTTC. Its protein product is CSDSETQYF. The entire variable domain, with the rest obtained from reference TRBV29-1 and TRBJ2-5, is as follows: SAVISQKPSRDICQRGTSLTIQCQVDSQVTMMFWYRQQPGQSLTLIATANQGSEATYESGFVIDKFPISRPNLTFSTLTVSNMSPEDSSIYLCSDSETQYFGPGTRLLVL.

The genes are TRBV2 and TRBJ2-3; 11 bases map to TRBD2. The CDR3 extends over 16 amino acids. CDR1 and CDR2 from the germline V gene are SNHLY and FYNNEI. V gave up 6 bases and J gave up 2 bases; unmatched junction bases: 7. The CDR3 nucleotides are TGTGCCAGCAGCTCGCTAGCGGGGGGTACCACAGATACGCAGTATTTT. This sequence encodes CASSSLAGGTTDTQYF.

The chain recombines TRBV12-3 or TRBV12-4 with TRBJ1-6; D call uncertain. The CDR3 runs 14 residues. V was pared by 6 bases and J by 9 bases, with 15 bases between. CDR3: CASRRAGPPSPLHF. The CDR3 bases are TGTGCCAGCAGGAGGGCCGGCCCGCCTTCACCCCTCCACTTT.

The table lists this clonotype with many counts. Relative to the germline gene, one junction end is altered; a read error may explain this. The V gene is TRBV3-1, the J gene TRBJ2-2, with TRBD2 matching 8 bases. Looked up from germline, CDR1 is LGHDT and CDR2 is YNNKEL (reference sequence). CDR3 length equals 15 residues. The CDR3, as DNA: TGTGCCAACAGCCCCCCAGCGGGAGTCACCGGGGAGCTGTTTTTT. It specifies CANSPPAGVTGELFF.

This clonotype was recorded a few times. The DNA for the CDR3 is TGTGCCAGCAGTTCAATTTCAGGGTTCGGTGTGCCCACTGAAGCTTTCTTT. Translation gives CASSSISGFGVPTEAFF. The chain joins TRBV13 to TRBJ1-1; possibly TRBD1 for D (5 bases). Germline V gives CDR1 PRHDT, CDR2 FYEKMQ (reference sequence). The V gene lost 6 bases and the J gene lost 4 bases, with 24 bases spanning the gap. The CDR3 has 17 amino acids.

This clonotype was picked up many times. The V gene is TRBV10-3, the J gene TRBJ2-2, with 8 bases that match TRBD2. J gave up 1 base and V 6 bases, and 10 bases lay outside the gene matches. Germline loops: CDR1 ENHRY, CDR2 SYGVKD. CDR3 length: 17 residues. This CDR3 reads CAIRKRGSTWNTGELFF. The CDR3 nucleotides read TGTGCCATCAGAAAGCGGGGGTCCACGTGGAACACCGGGGAGCTGTTTTTT.

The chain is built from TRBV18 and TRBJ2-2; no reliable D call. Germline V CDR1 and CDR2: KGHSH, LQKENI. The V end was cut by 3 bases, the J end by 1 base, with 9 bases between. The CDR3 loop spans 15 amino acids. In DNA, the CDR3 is TGTGCCAGCTCACCTGCAGGCCTGAACACCGGGGAGCTGTTTTTT. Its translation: CASSPAGLNTGELFF.

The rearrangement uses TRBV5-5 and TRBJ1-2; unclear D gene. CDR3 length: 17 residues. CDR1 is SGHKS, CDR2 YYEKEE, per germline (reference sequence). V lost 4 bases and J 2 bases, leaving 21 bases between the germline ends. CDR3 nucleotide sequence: TGTGCCAGCAGCCCCCAACCCCCAGCTCCCGAGAACTATGGCTACACCTTC. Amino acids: CASSPQPPAPENYGYTF.

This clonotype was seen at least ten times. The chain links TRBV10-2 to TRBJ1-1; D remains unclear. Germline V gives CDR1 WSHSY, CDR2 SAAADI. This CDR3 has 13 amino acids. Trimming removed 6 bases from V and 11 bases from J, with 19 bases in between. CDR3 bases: TGCGCCAGCAGGGAGAACTCCGGAAGAGGGGCTTTCTTT. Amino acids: CASRENSGRGAFF.

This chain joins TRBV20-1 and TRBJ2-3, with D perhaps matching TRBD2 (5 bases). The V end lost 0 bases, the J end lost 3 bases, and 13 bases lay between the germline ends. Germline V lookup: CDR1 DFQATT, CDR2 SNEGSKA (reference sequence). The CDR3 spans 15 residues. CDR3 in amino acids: CSARDTRLTTDTQYF. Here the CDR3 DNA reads TGCAGTGCTAGAGATACGAGACTAACGACAGATACGCAGTATTTT.

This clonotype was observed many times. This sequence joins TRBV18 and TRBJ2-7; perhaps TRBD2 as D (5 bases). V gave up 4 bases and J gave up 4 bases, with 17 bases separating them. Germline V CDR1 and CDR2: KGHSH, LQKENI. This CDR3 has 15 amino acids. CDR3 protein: CASSQHREGLYEQYF. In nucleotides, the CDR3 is TGTGCCAGCTCACAGCACCGGGAAGGGCTTTACGAGCAGTACTTC.

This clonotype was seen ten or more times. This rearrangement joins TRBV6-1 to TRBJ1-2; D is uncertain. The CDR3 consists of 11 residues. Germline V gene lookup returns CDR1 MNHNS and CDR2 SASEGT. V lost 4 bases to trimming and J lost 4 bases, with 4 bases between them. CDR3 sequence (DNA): TGTGCCAGCAGTGTCATCTATGGCTACACCTTC. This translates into CASSVIYGYTF.

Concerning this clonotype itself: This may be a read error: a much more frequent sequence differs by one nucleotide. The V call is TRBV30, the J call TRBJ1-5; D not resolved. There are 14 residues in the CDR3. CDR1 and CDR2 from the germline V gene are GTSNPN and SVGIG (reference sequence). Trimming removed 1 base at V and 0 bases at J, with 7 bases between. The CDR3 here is CAWSGGDSNQPQHF. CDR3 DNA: TGTGCCTGGAGTGGGGGAGATAGCAATCAGCCCCAGCATTTT.

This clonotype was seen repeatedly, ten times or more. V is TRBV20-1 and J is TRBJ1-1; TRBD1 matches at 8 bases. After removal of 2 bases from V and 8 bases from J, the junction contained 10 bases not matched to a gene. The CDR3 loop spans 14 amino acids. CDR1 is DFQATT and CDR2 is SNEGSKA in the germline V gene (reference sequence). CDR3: CSARLDRGRPEAFF. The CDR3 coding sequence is TGCAGTGCTAGACTAGACAGGGGAAGGCCCGAAGCTTTCTTT.

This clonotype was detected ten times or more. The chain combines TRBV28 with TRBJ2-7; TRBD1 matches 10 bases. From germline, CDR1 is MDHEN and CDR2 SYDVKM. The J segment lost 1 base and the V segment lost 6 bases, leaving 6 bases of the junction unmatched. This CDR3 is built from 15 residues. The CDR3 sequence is CASRVPGQGSYEQYF. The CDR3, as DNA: TGTGCCAGCAGGGTACCGGGACAGGGGTCCTACGAGCAGTACTTC. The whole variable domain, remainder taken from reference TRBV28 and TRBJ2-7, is DVKVTQSSRYLVKRTGEKVFLECVQDMDHENMFWYRQDPGLGLRLIYFSYDVKMKEKGDIPEGYSVSREKKERFSLILESASTNQTSMYLCASRVPGQGSYEQYFGPGTRLTVT.